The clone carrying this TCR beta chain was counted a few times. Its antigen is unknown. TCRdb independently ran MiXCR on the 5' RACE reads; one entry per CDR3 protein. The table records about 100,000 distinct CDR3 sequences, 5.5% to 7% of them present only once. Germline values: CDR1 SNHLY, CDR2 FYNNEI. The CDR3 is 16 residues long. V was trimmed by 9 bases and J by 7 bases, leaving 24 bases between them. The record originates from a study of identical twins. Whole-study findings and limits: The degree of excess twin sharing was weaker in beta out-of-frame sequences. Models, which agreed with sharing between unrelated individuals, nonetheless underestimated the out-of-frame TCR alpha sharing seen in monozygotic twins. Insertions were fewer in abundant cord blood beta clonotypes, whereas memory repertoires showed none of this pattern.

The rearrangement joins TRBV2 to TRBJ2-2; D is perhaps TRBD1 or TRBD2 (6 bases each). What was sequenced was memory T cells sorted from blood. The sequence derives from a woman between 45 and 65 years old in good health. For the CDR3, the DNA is TGTGCCAGTTCAAGAACGGGGGCGCGAATAGGCGGGGAGCTGTTTTTT. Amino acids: CASSRTGARIGGELFF.